The text below deals with one TCR beta chain. Its target is unknown. Using immunoSEQ multiplex PCR, the repertoire was profiled, and TCRdb retains in-frame clones only, with some absent. The repertoire consists of 1,400,000 or so clones, with 98% occurring once and the leading ten covering under 0.45%. These data belong to a study of shared clonotypes between healthy human individuals. Notes on the study in general: Naive subsets, compared against memory subsets, generally had larger estimated richness values.

The junction had 1 base not matched to a gene; V was cut back by 1 base and J by 4 bases. CDR3 length equals 15 residues. Germline CDR1 SGHNT, CDR2 YENEEA. The sample comprised naive CD4+ T cells sorted from blood. Specified subset: CD45RA+ positively selected. The sequence came from a man younger than 40 in good health. The rearrangement joins TRBV11-3 to TRBJ2-4; 10 bases are shared with TRBD2. The CDR3 is CASSLGTSGKNIQYF. CDR3 nucleotides: TGTGCCAGCAGCTTAGGGACTAGCGGTAAAAACATTCAGTACTTC. The full variable domain, its missing parts supplied by reference TRBV11-3 and TRBJ2-4, is EAGVVQSPRYKIIEKKQPVAFWCNPISGHNTLYWYLQNLGQGPELLIRYENEEAVDDSQLPKDRFSAERLKGVDSTLKIQPAELGDSAVYLCASSLGTSGKNIQYFGAGTRLSVL.